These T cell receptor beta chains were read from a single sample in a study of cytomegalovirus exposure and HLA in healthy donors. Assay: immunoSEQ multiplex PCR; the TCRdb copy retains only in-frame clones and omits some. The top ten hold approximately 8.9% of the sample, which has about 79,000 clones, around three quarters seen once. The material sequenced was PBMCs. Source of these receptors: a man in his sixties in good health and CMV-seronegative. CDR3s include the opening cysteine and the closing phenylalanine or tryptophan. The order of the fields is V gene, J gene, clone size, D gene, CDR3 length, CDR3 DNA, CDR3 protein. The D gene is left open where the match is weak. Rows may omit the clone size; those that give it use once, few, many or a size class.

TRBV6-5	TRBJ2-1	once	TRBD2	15	TGTGCCAGCAGCCCTGGACTAGCGGGAGCCAATGAGCAGTTCTTC	CASSPGLAGANEQFF
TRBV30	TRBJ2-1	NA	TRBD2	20	TGTGCCTGGAGCCTCACCCTGGGACTAGCGGGGAGCAGCTCCTACAATGAGCAGTTCTTC	CAWSLTLGLAGSSSYNEQFF
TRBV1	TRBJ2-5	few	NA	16	TGCACCAGCAGCCGGGCTAGCGACCCCCCAAGGGGGACCCAGTACTTC	CTSSRASDPPRGTQYF
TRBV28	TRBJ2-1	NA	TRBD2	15	TGTGCCAGCAGTCCGACTAGCGGGAACTACAATGAGCAGTTCTTC	CASSPTSGNYNEQFF
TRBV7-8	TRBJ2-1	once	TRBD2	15	TGTGCCAGCAGCAAGGGACTAGCGAATAACAATGAGCAGTTCTTC	CASSKGLANNNEQFF
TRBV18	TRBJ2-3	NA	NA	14	TGTGCCAGCTCACCTCCGTCTAGCACAGATACGCAGTATTTT	CASSPPSSTDTQYF
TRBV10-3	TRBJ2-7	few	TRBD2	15	TGTGCCATCAGTGATAGCGGGAGTCCCATCTACGAGCAGTACTTC	CAISDSGSPIYEQYF
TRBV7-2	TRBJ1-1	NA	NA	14	TGTGCCAGCAGCTTGGAACAGCTGAACACTGAAGCTTTCTTT	CASSLEQLNTEAFF
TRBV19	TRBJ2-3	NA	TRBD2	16	TGTGCCAGTATCCCTAGCGGGGGGGTTTTGACAGATACGCAGTATTTT	CASIPSGGVLTDTQYF
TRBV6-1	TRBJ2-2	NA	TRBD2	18	TGTGCCAGCAGTGAAGATCTAGCGGGAGCCGCGAACACCGGGGAGCTGTTTTTT	CASSEDLAGAANTGELFF
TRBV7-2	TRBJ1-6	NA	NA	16	TGTGCCAGCAGCTTAAAAGGCGGGGGGGCCTGGTCACCCCTCCACTTT	CASSLKGGGAWSPLHF
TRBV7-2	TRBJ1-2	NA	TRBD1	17	TGTGCCAGCAGCTTAGGGCCCCCACAGGGGGCCTTTCGCGGCTACGCCTTC	CASSLGPPQGAFRGYAF
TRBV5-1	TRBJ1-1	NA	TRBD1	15	TGCGCCAGCAGCTTGCGGACAGGGGAGAACACTGAAGCTTTCTTT	CASSLRTGENTEAFF
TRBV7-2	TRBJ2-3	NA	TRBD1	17	TGTGCCAGCAGCTTAACCCCGACAGGGGGCCTGGCAGATACGCAGTATTTT	CASSLTPTGGLADTQYF
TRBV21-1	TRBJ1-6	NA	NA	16	TGTGCCAGCAGGTGCCCAGGGGAGACACCCAATTCACCCCTCCACTTT	CASRCPGETPNSPLHF
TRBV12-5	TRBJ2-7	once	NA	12	TGTGCTAGTGGTTTGCTACTCTCCGAGCAGTACTTC	CASGLLLSEQYF
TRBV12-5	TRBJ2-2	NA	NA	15	TGTGCTAGTGGTCCCGAATCAGGGAACACCGGGGAGCTGTTTTTT	CASGPESGNTGELFF
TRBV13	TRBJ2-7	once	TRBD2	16	TGTGCCAGCAGCTCGCCCCCGAGCGGGGGGGCCTACGAGCAGTACTTC	CASSSPPSGGAYEQYF
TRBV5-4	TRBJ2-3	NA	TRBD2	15	TGTGCCAGCAGCTTTTTAGCGGGGGGGGGAGATACGCAGTATTTT	CASSFLAGGGDTQYF
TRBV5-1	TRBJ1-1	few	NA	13	TGCGCCAGCAGCTTGTGGGGGGGCACTGAAGCTTTCTTT	CASSLWGGTEAFF
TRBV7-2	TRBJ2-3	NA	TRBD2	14	TGTGCCAGCACCCCGGGGCCTAGCGGGGTGACGCAGTATTTT	CASTPGPSGVTQYF
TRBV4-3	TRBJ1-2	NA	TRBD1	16	TGCGCCAGCAGCCAAGATTGGCAGGGGGGTTTACGGGGCTACACCTTC	CASSQDWQGGLRGYTF
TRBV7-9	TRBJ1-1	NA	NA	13	TGTGCCAGCAGCTCCGACAGTTCTGATGAAGCTTTCTTT	CASSSDSSDEAFF
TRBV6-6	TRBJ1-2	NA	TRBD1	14	TGTGCCAGCAGTTACTCTAGGGGGCTAGGGGGCTACACCTTC	CASSYSRGLGGYTF
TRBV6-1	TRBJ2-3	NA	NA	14	TGTGCCAGCAGTGAACCACTAGGGACAGATACGCAGTATTTT	CASSEPLGTDTQYF
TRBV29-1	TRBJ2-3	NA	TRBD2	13	TGCAGCGTCCACCGACTAGCTGGAGATACGCAGTATTTT	CSVHRLAGDTQYF
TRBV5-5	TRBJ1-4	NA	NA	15	TGTGCCAGCAGCCACCTGGGGGGGCCCGGTGAAAAACTGTTTTTT	CASSHLGGPGEKLFF
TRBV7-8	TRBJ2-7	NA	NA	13	TGTGCCAGCAGCCAGGTGGAAGGCTCCGAGCAGTACTTC	CASSQVEGSEQYF
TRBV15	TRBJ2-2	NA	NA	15	TGTGCCACCTCGTGGGGACTGACTAACACCGGGGAGCTGTTTTTT	CATSWGLTNTGELFF
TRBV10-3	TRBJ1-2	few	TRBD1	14	TGTGCCATCATAAGGGACAGCGCAGGAGAGGGCTACACCTTC	CAIIRDSAGEGYTF
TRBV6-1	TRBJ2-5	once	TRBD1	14	TGTGCCAGCAGTGAGGGGACAGCTCAAGAGACCCAGTACTTC	CASSEGTAQETQYF
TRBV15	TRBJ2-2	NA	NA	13	TGTGCCACCAGCAGAGATGTTCACGGGGAGCTGTTTTTT	CATSRDVHGELFF
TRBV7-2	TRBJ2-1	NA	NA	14	TGTGCCAGCAGCCCCCCGACAACCTACAATGAGCAGTTCTTC	CASSPPTTYNEQFF
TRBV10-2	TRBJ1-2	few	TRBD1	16	TGCGCCAGCAGTGAGTCCCTAGGGACAGGGGGCAATGGCTACACCTTC	CASSESLGTGGNGYTF
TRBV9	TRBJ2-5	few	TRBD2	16	TGTGCCAGCAGCATAGGGACTAGCGGAATCCAAGAGACCCAGTACTTC	CASSIGTSGIQETQYF
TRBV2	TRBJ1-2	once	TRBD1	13	TGTGCCAGCAGAGGACAGGCAATTTATGGCTACACCTTC	CASRGQAIYGYTF
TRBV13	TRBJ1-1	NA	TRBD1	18	TGTGCCAGCAGCTTAGGCCTTTACCGGACAGGGGGGGGCCCTGAAGCTTTCTTT	CASSLGLYRTGGGPEAFF
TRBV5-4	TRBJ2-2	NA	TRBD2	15	TGTGCCAGCAGCTTCCCGGGACTAGCGTCCGGGGAGCTGTTTTTT	CASSFPGLASGELFF
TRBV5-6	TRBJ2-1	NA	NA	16	TGTGCCAGCAGCTCCCTGATGGGCGGACAGAACAATGAGCAGTTCTTC	CASSSLMGGQNNEQFF
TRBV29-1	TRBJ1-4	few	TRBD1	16	TGCAGCGTTTCTAGGACAGGGCTGGTTTCTAATGAAAAACTGTTTTTT	CSVSRTGLVSNEKLFF
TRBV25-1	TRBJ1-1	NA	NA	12	TGTGCCAGCAGAACAGGGTACACTGAAGCTTTCTTT	CASRTGYTEAFF
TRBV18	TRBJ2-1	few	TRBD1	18	TGTGCCAGCTCACCACCGGTATTCGGCAGGGGGAACTACAATGAGCAGTTCTTC	CASSPPVFGRGNYNEQFF
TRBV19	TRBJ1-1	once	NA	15	TGTGCCAGTAGTACAGGGTTTCCAGGAAACACTGAAGCTTTCTTT	CASSTGFPGNTEAFF
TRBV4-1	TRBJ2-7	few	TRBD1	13	TGCGCCAGCAGTCCCGGGACAGGCAACGAGCAGTACTTC	CASSPGTGNEQYF
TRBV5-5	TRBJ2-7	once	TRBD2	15	TGTGCCAGCAGCTTGATAGCGGGATTCTCCTACGAGCAGTACTTC	CASSLIAGFSYEQYF
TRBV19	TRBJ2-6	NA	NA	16	TGTGCCAGTAGTTCTCAACAGGGTACCGGGGCCAACGTCCTGACTTTC	CASSSQQGTGANVLTF
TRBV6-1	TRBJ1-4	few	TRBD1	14	TGTGCCAGCAGTGGGGGACAGGGGAATGAAAAACTGTTTTTT	CASSGGQGNEKLFF
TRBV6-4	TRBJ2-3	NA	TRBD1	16	TGTGCCAGCAGTCCCGGGACAGGGGACGGCACAGATACGCAGTATTTT	CASSPGTGDGTDTQYF
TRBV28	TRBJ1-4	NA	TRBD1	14	TGTGCCAGCAGATCAGGGGGCCTTATAGAAAAACTGTTTTTT	CASRSGGLIEKLFF
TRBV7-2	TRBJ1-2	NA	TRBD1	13	TGTGCCAGCAGCAATGACAGGGTAGGAGGCTACACCTTC	CASSNDRVGGYTF
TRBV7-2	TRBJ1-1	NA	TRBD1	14	TGTGCCAGCAGCTCCACAGGGGGTGACACTGAAGCTTTCTTT	CASSSTGGDTEAFF
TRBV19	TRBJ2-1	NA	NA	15	TGTGCCAGTAGTATAGGACAAAGCTCCTACAATGAGCAGTTCTTC	CASSIGQSSYNEQFF
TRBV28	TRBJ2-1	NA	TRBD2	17	TGTGCCAGCATTACCCCTGGGCTAGCGGGAGCTAGGGGTGAGCAGTTCTTC	CASITPGLAGARGEQFF
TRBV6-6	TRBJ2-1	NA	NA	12	TGTGCCAGCAGAGATGGGGCGCTTGAGCAGTTCTTC	CASRDGALEQFF